The next 31 T cell receptor beta chains were all read from a single sample in a study of blood T cells in healthy people across ages. For the second PCR, which ran for 7 to 11 cycles, a sample-barcoded 5' primer and a J-beta primer mix were used. TCRdb re-called the 5' RACE reads through MiXCR, storing one row per CDR3 protein. The data contain approximately 2,000,000 distinct CDR3 sequences, approximately 39% of them singletons. The sample consisted of blood. The receptors shown here come from a human donor in good health.

This clonotype was observed at least ten times. V usage is TRBV4-3 and J usage is TRBJ2-6; TRBD1 agrees at 9 bases. The V and J ends lost 7 bases and 1 base, in that order; junction bases with no gene match: 5. This CDR3 is built from 16 residues. Germline-derived CDR1 and CDR2 are LGHNA and YSLEER. In DNA form, the CDR3 reads TGCGCCAGCACTTCGACAGGGGGTTCTGGGGCCAACGTCCTGACTTTC. Translation: CASTSTGGSGANVLTF.

This clonotype was seen more than once but under ten times. The chain combines TRBV6-1 with TRBJ1-2, with D hard to call. There are 14 residues in the CDR3. V lost 2 bases and J 4 bases, leaving 11 bases between the germline ends. Germline CDR1 and CDR2: MNHNS and SASEGT. The CDR3 loop is CASSELGGIYGYTF. CDR3 nucleotide sequence: TGTGCCAGCAGTGAACTCGGAGGGATCTATGGCTACACCTTC.

This clonotype was detected only a few times. This chain connects TRBV4-1 to TRBJ1-2; D unclear. The CDR3 is 15 residues long. Germline V gives CDR1 MGHRA, CDR2 YSYEKL. V lost 0 bases, J lost 8 bases, and 16 bases lay in between. The CDR3 protein is CASSQDLMGSRGYTF. CDR3 in DNA: TGCGCCAGCAGCCAAGATCTAATGGGTTCTAGGGGCTACACCTTC.

There are a few counts of this clonotype. J is TRBJ1-1 and V is TRBV6-5; possibly TRBD1 for D (5 bases). The CDR3 totals 16 residues. The V end lost 2 bases, the J end lost 5 bases, and 18 bases lay between the germline ends. Germline V gene lookup returns CDR1 MNHEY and CDR2 SVGAGI. CDR3 sequence (DNA): TGTGCCAGCAGTTACCTTGGTCAGGGCCCGAGGACTGAAGCTTTCTTT. It yields the protein CASSYLGQGPRTEAFF.

This clonotype was observed a few times. This chain connects TRBV7-2 to TRBJ2-3; D ambiguous. Per the germline V gene, CDR1 is SGHTA and CDR2 is FQGNSA. The CDR3 runs 14 residues. The V gene lost 1 base and the J gene lost 1 base, with 6 bases spanning the gap. CDR3 in DNA: TGTGCCAGCAGCTTAGTCTGGCGCACAGATACGCAGTATTTT. Its translation is CASSLVWRTDTQYF.

The chain is built from TRBV28 and TRBJ2-4; 8 bases map to TRBD1. TRBJ2-7 matches the DNA end more closely, so the J call is doubtful. The CDR3 spans 15 residues. The germline V gene encodes CDR1 MDHEN and CDR2 SYDVKM. The CDR3, as DNA: TGTGCCAGCAGCCATGGACAGGGTCTCGCATACGAGCAGTACTTC. Translated: CASSHGQGLAYEQYF.

The V gene is TRBV20-1, the J gene TRBJ2-1; maybe TRBD2 (6 bases). Trimming removed 5 bases from V and 6 bases from J, with 17 bases in between. This CDR3 is built from 14 residues. Germline CDR1 is DFQATT and CDR2 is SNEGSKA (reference sequence). The DNA for the CDR3 is TGCAGTGCTCCGGACTACCGACTACCCAATGAGCAGTTCTTC. This translates into CSAPDYRLPNEQFF.

Details on this clonotype: Given a much more abundant clone one base away, this may be a read error. V is TRBV4-3 and J is TRBJ2-1; 7 positions agree with TRBD1. The DNA end lines up better with TRBJ2-7; the J call may be wrong. The germline V gene encodes CDR1 LGHNA and CDR2 YSLEER. This CDR3 has 14 amino acids. In DNA form, the CDR3 reads TGCGCCAGCAGCCGGGGACAGTCTAACAATGAGCAGTACTTC. As protein: CASSRGQSNNEQYF.

This clonotype was observed once. The chain links TRBV29-1 to TRBJ1-2; D not resolved. Trimming took off 3 bases at V and 0 bases at J, with 11 bases between the two ends. Germline CDR1 reads SQVTM; CDR2 reads ANQGSEA. The CDR3 has 14 amino acids. The CDR3 bases are TGCAGCGTTGATAAACTGAACTCTAACTATGGCTACACCTTC. Translated, it gives CSVDKLNSNYGYTF.

This clonotype appeared a single time. Germline is not matched at one junction end, which may reflect a read error. The chain employs TRBV5-4 and TRBJ2-7; D perhaps matches TRBD2 (6 bases). The last part of the DNA fits TRBJ2-5 better; the J call may be wrong. The CDR3 extends over 15 amino acids. The germline V gene has CDR1 SGHNT and CDR2 YYREEE (reference sequence). CDR3 nucleotide sequence: TGTGTCAGCAGCTTGGCCAGCTCCGGGAGAGAGACCCAGTACTTC. This sequence encodes CVSSLASSGRETQYF.

This clonotype was found a few times. The rearrangement links TRBV4-1 to TRBJ2-4; perhaps TRBD2 as D (6 bases). The DNA end is a closer match to TRBJ2-7, so the J assignment may be wrong. This CDR3 region has 15 residues. Germline loops: CDR1 MGHRA, CDR2 YSYEKL. The chain's CDR3 is CASSPRSGVRNEQYF. The CDR3 nucleotides read TGCGCCAGCAGCCCTCGATCGGGGGTAAGGAACGAGCAGTACTTC.

This clonotype was seen many times. The CDR3 spells CSVGPDGTQYF. The CDR3 nucleotides read TGCAGCGTTGGGCCGGACGGGACCCAGTACTTC. The V gene is TRBV29-1, the J gene TRBJ2-5; D is uncertain. The CDR3 has 11 amino acids. In germline, CDR1 is SQVTM, CDR2 ANQGSEA. Trimming shortened V by 4 bases and J by 7 bases, and 10 bases separated the two germline ends.

The chain joins TRBV7-2 to TRBJ2-4; D call uncertain. In germline, CDR1 is SGHTA, CDR2 FQGNSA. Trimming stripped 7 bases from V and 13 bases from J, with 17 bases between. The CDR3 spans 12 residues. CDR3 bases: TGTGCCAGCACCTTTCCGGGCTACAAGCAGTACTTC. The encoded protein is CASTFPGYKQYF.

The rearrangement links TRBV5-1 to TRBJ2-2; a possible D gene is TRBD2 (5 bases). V dropped 4 bases and J dropped 2 bases, with 12 bases sitting between them. The germline V gene has CDR1 SGHRS and CDR2 YFSETQ. CDR3 length: 15 residues. CDR3 in DNA: TGCGCCAGCAGCGCCCAGCGGCACAACACCGGGGAGCTGTTTTTT. This sequence encodes CASSAQRHNTGELFF.

The CDR3 is CASSTRTSSPAYEQYF. CDR3 bases: TGTGCCAGCAGTACCAGGACTAGCTCCCCAGCCTACGAGCAGTACTTC. The chain recombines TRBV28 with TRBJ2-7; 8 bases match TRBD2. The V gene's germline CDR1 is MDHEN and CDR2 SYDVKM. The ends lost 5 bases at V and 2 bases at J; junction bases unmatched: 11. CDR3 length: 16 residues.

The count of this clonotype is one. The chain employs TRBV7-9 and TRBJ2-5, with TRBD2 matching 7 bases. The CDR3 loop spans 17 amino acids. V gave up 1 base and J gave up 4 bases; unmatched junction bases: 12. Germline V CDR1 and CDR2: SEHNR, FQNEAQ (reference sequence). The CDR3 region has the DNA TGTGCCAGCAGCTTAGTGACGGGAGGACGTATTGGAGAGACCCAGTACTTC. Amino acid sequence: CASSLVTGGRIGETQYF. Combining the CDR3 with reference TRBV7-9 and TRBJ2-5 gives the whole variable domain DTGVSQNPRHKITKRGQNVTFRCDPISEHNRLYWYRQTLGQGPEFLTYFQNEAQLEKSRLLSDRFSAERPKGSFSTLEIQRTEQGDSAMYLCASSLVTGGRIGETQYFGPGTRLLVL.

This chain uses TRBV7-8 with TRBJ2-4; possibly TRBD2 for D (8 bases). V lost 4 bases to trimming and J lost 9 bases, with 22 bases between them. Germline lookup yields CDR1 SGHVS and CDR2 FQNEAQ. The CDR3 runs to 16 residues. CDR3 coding DNA: TGTGCCAGCAGCTACACCGGGGACAGCGGGAGAAGCATTCAGTACTTC. The encoded protein is CASSYTGDSGRSIQYF.

This clonotype was seen only a few times. This chain uses TRBV20-1 with TRBJ2-3, with a possible D match to TRBD2 (6 bases). The CDR3 is 14 amino acids. V lost 6 bases to trimming and J lost 0 bases, with 13 bases between them. Germline V gene data show CDR1 as DFQATT and CDR2 as SNEGSKA (reference sequence). The CDR3 DNA sequence: TGCAGTGCAACACCGGGACTCAGCACAGATACGCAGTATTTT. Translation gives CSATPGLSTDTQYF.

This clonotype appeared a few times. A junction boundary mismatches the germline segment, possibly from a read error. The rearrangement links TRBV5-1 to TRBJ2-3; TRBD2 matches at 10 bases. Germline V gene sequence: CDR1 SGHRS, CDR2 YFSETQ. This CDR3 has 16 residues. CDR3 residues: CACSPGLAAATDTQYF. CDR3 DNA: TGCGCCTGCAGCCCCGGACTAGCGGCAGCCACAGATACGCAGTATTTT.

The table lists this clonotype with a few counts. The chain employs TRBV2 and TRBJ2-3; D possibly corresponds to TRBD2 (6 bases). Trimming cost V 6 bases and J 1 base, with 11 bases left between them. The CDR3 loop spans 14 amino acids. Per germline, CDR1 SNHLY and CDR2 FYNNEI. CDR3 amino acids: CASRSDYRTDTQYF. The DNA of the CDR3 is TGTGCCAGCAGGTCGGACTACCGCACAGATACGCAGTATTTT.

The rearrangement links TRBV20-1 to TRBJ2-1; TRBD1 or TRBD2 may be the D gene (5 bases each). This CDR3 comprises 14 residues. CDR1 and CDR2 from the germline V gene are DFQATT and SNEGSKA (reference sequence). With 7 bases removed from V and 6 bases from J, the gap between germline ends came to 19 bases. In DNA form, the CDR3 reads TGCAGTGGTGATAAGAGGGACGGTCTCAATGAGCAGTTCTTC. Amino acids: CSGDKRDGLNEQFF.

This clonotype was seen a handful of times. This chain joins TRBV12-3 or TRBV12-4 and TRBJ2-6, with TRBD1 as a possible D gene (6 bases). With 6 bases removed from V and 3 bases from J, the gap between germline ends came to 18 bases. The CDR3 covers 17 residues. Here the CDR3 reads CASRPGTLISGANVLTF. CDR3 sequence (DNA): TGTGCCAGCAGGCCCGGGACACTAATAAGTGGGGCCAACGTCCTGACTTTC.

The chain links TRBV6-6 to TRBJ2-1; tentative D call: TRBD1 (5 bases). Germline CDR1 is MNHNY and CDR2 is SVGAGI (reference sequence). V was clipped by 5 bases and J by 0 bases, with 14 bases between them. This CDR3 is 16 amino acids long. CDR3 amino acids: CASSNHRSLSYNEQFF. CDR3 sequence (DNA): TGTGCCAGCAGTAATCACAGGAGTCTCTCCTACAATGAGCAGTTCTTC.

V and J are TRBV6-1 and TRBJ1-4; D is uncertain. In germline, CDR1 is MNHNS, CDR2 SASEGT. The CDR3 consists of 15 residues. Trimming took 4 bases from V and 8 from J, leaving 17 bases between them. The CDR3 reads CASSVNQAVGEKLFF. CDR3 bases: TGTGCCAGCAGTGTAAATCAGGCCGTGGGGGAAAAACTGTTTTTT.

CDR3 region: CATSDWGEIKNEQFF. CDR3 DNA sequence: TGTGCCACCAGTGATTGGGGGGAGATCAAGAATGAGCAGTTCTTC. V gene TRBV24-1 combines with J gene TRBJ2-1, with D possibly TRBD2 on 6 matching bases. V was clipped by 2 bases and J by 7 bases, with 14 bases between them. CDR1 is KGHDR and CDR2 is SFDVKD in the germline V gene. The CDR3 is 15 amino acids.

This clonotype has only one observation. CDR3 residues: CASSLVSGEIFNEQFF. The CDR3 DNA is TGTGCCAGCAGCTTAGTGTCAGGGGAGATATTCAATGAGCAGTTCTTC. The chain combines TRBV7-2 with TRBJ2-1; possible D gene TRBD1, 6 bases. V lost 1 base and J lost 6, with 16 bases in between. The CDR3 length is 16 residues. Germline-derived CDR1 and CDR2 are SGHTA and FQGNSA.

This clonotype has just a few counts. The V call is TRBV7-2, the J call TRBJ1-2, with D tentatively TRBD1 (6 bases). Trimming took off 3 bases at V and 3 bases at J, with 17 bases between the two ends. This CDR3 comprises 16 residues. Germline CDR1 SGHTA, CDR2 FQGNSA. The CDR3 coding sequence is TGTGCCAGCAGCTTGTCCCAAACAGGGTCGTACTATGGCTACACCTTC. Translation: CASSLSQTGSYYGYTF. The entire variable domain, with the rest obtained from reference TRBV7-2 and TRBJ1-2, is as follows: GAGVSQSPSNKVTEKGKDVELRCDPISGHTALYWYRQSLGQGLEFLIYFQGNSAPDKSGLPSDRFSAERTGGSVSTLTIQRTQQEDSAVYLCASSLSQTGSYYGYTFGSGTRLTVV.

V usage is TRBV6-2 or TRBV6-3 and J usage is TRBJ2-1; a possible D gene is TRBD2 (7 bases). Trimming shortened V by 2 bases and J by 4 bases, and 15 bases separated the two germline ends. This CDR3 has 16 amino acids. Germline-derived CDR1 and CDR2 are MNHEY and SVGEGT. This chain's CDR3 is CASSYLVGGPYNEQFF. In nucleotides, the CDR3 is TGTGCCAGCAGTTACCTCGTGGGGGGGCCGTACAATGAGCAGTTCTTC.

CDR3 amino acids: CASRLTGAGDQPQHF. CDR3 in DNA: TGTGCCAGCAGGTTAACAGGGGCCGGGGATCAGCCCCAGCATTTT. The chain recombines TRBV12-3 or TRBV12-4 with TRBJ1-5; 7 bases are a match to TRBD1. The CDR3 runs to 15 residues. V gave up 6 bases and J gave up 5 bases; unmatched junction bases: 10.

The rearrangement joins TRBV14 to TRBJ2-1; the D gene is possibly TRBD1 (6 bases). Judging by the DNA end, TRBJ2-7 fits better; the J call may be wrong. CDR3 length: 16 residues. Germline V gene sequence: CDR1 SGHDN, CDR2 FVKESK. The CDR3 region is CASSPSTGYSYNEQYF. In DNA form, the CDR3 reads TGTGCCAGCAGCCCATCGACAGGTTACTCCTACAATGAGCAGTACTTC.

CDR3 region: CASSPGLRQAEAFF. In DNA, the CDR3 is TGCGCCAGCAGCCCAGGATTAAGACAGGCTGAAGCTTTCTTT. The V gene is TRBV5-1, the J gene TRBJ1-1, with D perhaps matching TRBD1 (6 bases). Deletions cut 4 bases from V and 6 bases from J, with 16 bases between. CDR1 is SGHRS, CDR2 YFSETQ, per germline. The CDR3 runs 14 residues.